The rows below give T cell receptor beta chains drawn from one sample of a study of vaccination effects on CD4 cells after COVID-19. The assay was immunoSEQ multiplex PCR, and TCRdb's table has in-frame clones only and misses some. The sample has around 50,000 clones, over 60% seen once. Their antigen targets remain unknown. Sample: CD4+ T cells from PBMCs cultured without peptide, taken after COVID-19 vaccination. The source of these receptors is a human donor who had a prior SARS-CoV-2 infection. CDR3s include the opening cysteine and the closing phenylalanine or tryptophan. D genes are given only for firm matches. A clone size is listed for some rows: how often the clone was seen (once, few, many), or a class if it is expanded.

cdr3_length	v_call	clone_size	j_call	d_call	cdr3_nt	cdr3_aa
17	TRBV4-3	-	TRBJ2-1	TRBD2	TGCGCCAGCAGCCAAGCGAAGGGACTAGCGGGAGAGGGTGAGCAGTTCTTC	CASSQAKGLAGEGEQFF
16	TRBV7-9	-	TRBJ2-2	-	TGTGCCAGCAGCTTAGGGGGTCTCAGGGCCACCGGGGAGCTGTTTTTT	CASSLGGLRATGELFF
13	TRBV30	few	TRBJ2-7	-	TGTGCCTGGAGTGGGCAGACAGGCTACGAGCAGTACTTC	CAWSGQTGYEQYF
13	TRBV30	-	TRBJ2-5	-	TGTGCCTGGAGTGTGCAGATCCAAGAGACCCAGTACTTC	CAWSVQIQETQYF
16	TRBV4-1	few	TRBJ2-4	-	TGCGCCAGCAGCCAAAGCATGGGGTTCGACAAAAACATTCAGTACTTC	CASSQSMGFDKNIQYF
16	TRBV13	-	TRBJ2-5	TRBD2	TGTGCCAGCAGCTTTTACCAGGCTAGCGGACAAGAGACCCAGTACTTC	CASSFYQASGQETQYF
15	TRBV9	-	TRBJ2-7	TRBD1	TGTGCCAGCAGCGCCTCCGGGACAGGGGTTAACGAGCAGTACTTC	CASSASGTGVNEQYF
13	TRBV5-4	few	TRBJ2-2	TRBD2	TGTGCCAGTAGCGGGGTCTACACCGGGGAGCTGTTTTTT	CASSGVYTGELFF
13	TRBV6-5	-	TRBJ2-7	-	TGTGCCAGCAGTACAGAGTCCGGGCACGAGCAGTACTTC	CASSTESGHEQYF
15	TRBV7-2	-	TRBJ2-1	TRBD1	TGTGCCAGCACCCAGGACAGGAGCTCCTACAATGAGCAGTTCTTC	CASTQDRSSYNEQFF
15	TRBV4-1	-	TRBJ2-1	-	TGCGCCAGCAGTCCCACTTCCAGCTCCTACAATGAGCAGTTCTTC	CASSPTSSSYNEQFF